The clone carrying this TCR beta chain has only one observation. The CDR3 contains 15 residues. Germline V gives CDR1 SNHLY, CDR2 FYNNEI. After removal of 6 bases from V and 1 base from J, the junction contained 8 bases not matched to a gene. When the RNA was reverse transcribed, random hexamers were used with an input of about 0.45 to 1 ug. TCRdb processed the immunoSEQ multiplex PCR reads anew with MiXCR; each CDR3 protein has one entry. The top ten clones hold about 0.13% of a sample with approximately 200,000 distinct CDR3 sequences, about 94% of them seen once. These data come from a study of CD8 T cells in Susac syndrome.

The sequence was collected from a human donor with multiple sclerosis. The chain employs TRBV2 and TRBJ1-1; 7 bases are a match to TRBD1. The material sequenced was CD8+ T cells from PBMCs. The CDR3, as DNA: TGTGCCAGCAGGAATGTCAGGGGGAAGAACACTGAAGCTTTCTTT. It is translated as CASRNVRGKNTEAFF.